The clone carrying this T cell receptor beta chain was counted between two and nine times. Its antigen remains unidentified. Other DNA sequences from this sample encode an identical CDR3 as well. This entry is derived from a study of shared clonotypes between healthy human individuals. Study observations and caveats: Sample collection involved blood only; tissue repertoires are likely different. Rarefaction gave evidence that sorted-subset sequencing remained incomplete despite large depth.

Adults of Caucasian background living in Nashville, Tennessee made up all donors. Genomic DNA belonging to each subset was distributed in equal measure over several immunoSEQ plates. Sequencing used immunoSEQ multiplex PCR; TCRdb keeps in-frame clones, though not all of them. The sample lists 2 million to 2.5 million clones; around 92% were seen once. Looked up from germline, CDR1 is SGDLS and CDR2 is YYNGEE. Deletions cut 0 bases from V and 1 base from J, with 4 bases between. The CDR3 covers 13 residues. V and J are TRBV9 and TRBJ2-5; D unresolved. The TCR originated in a man between 18 and 35 years old in good health. Some clones in this sample may be carry-over from other donors' samples. Sequencing input: naive CD4+ T cells from PBMCs. The subset denotes: CD45RA+ positively selected. CDR3 sequence reads: CASSVAPQETQYF. The CDR3 nucleotides read TGTGCCAGCAGCGTAGCCCCCCAAGAGACCCAGTACTTC.